The 15 T cell receptor beta chains given below trace back to one sample, sequenced in a study of cytomegalovirus exposure and HLA in healthy donors. PCR primers comprised 60 Vbeta and 13 Jbeta primers. The assay was immunoSEQ multiplex PCR, and TCRdb's table has in-frame clones only and misses some. The sample lists some 140,000 clones; 80% were seen once. What was sequenced was PBMCs. Source of these receptors: a young man in good health and CMV-seropositive.

This chain connects TRBV14 to TRBJ2-2; 8 bases match TRBD2. The CDR3 consists of 16 residues. Germline trimming cut 4 bases from V and 6 bases from J; bases unmatched to any gene: 10. The V gene's germline CDR1 is SGHDN and CDR2 FVKESK. The CDR3 coding sequence is TGTGCCAGCAGCCCCAACGCCGGGACTAGGGCCGGGGAGCTGTTTTTT. This encodes CASSPNAGTRAGELFF.

The genes are TRBV19 and TRBJ2-2; 8 bases line up with TRBD2. Unmatched junction bases numbered 9, after V lost 5 bases and J lost 4 bases. The CDR3 is made up of 16 amino acids. The germline CDR1 and CDR2 sequences are LNHDA and SQIVND (reference sequence). The CDR3 bases are TGTGCCAGTAGTGAGCGGAGCGGGAGTATCACCGGGGAGCTGTTTTTT. This sequence encodes CASSERSGSITGELFF.

This clone was recorded a few times. The chain is built from TRBV11-3 and TRBJ2-2; 8 positions match TRBD1. This CDR3 spans 14 amino acids. V shed 4 bases, J shed 6 bases, and the junction held 4 bases outside the gene matches. Germline V gives CDR1 SGHNT, CDR2 YENEEA. The CDR3 is CASSSARGPGELFF. The DNA for the CDR3 is TGTGCCAGCAGCTCTGCCAGGGGGCCCGGGGAGCTGTTTTTT. The full variable domain, completed using reference TRBV11-3 and TRBJ2-2, is EAGVVQSPRYKIIEKKQPVAFWCNPISGHNTLYWYLQNLGQGPELLIRYENEEAVDDSQLPKDRFSAERLKGVDSTLKIQPAELGDSAVYLCASSSARGPGELFFGEGSRLTVL.

V is TRBV7-2 and J is TRBJ1-1; 7 nucleotides line up with TRBD1. This CDR3 region has 14 residues. After removal of 2 bases from V and 6 bases from J, the junction contained 6 bases not matched to a gene. Looked up from germline, CDR1 is SGHTA and CDR2 is FQGNSA. CDR3 protein: CASSLPGGYAEAFF. DNA for the CDR3: TGTGCCAGCAGCTTACCAGGGGGGTACGCTGAAGCTTTCTTT.

This chain uses TRBV27 with TRBJ1-2; 7 nucleotides agree with TRBD1. The germline V gene has CDR1 MNHEY and CDR2 SMNVEV (reference sequence). The CDR3 has 14 amino acids. V lost 4 bases, J lost 0 bases, and 2 bases stayed unmatched. The DNA of the CDR3 is TGTGCCAGCAGTTCCAGGGGGACTAACTATGGCTACACCTTC. As protein: CASSSRGTNYGYTF.

The rearrangement links TRBV25-1 to TRBJ2-1, with 12 bases identical to TRBD1. The V segment lost 5 bases and the J segment 10 bases; nucleotides outside the gene matches: 9. Germline lookup yields CDR1 MGHDK and CDR2 SYGVNS. The CDR3 consists of 15 residues. In nucleotides, the CDR3 is TGTGCCAGCAGTTCCTCCGGGACAGGGGGCTGGGAGCAGTTCTTC. Translated: CASSSSGTGGWEQFF.

This clone was seen only once. This chain links TRBV7-9 with TRBJ1-1, with 7 bases lining up with TRBD1. The V gene's germline CDR1 is SEHNR and CDR2 FQNEAQ (reference sequence). V shed 7 bases and J 6 bases; nucleotides not matched to a gene: 17. The CDR3 has 16 residues. The CDR3 DNA reads TGTGCCAGCACCTCATCCAGGGGGGCAGGGCCGCCTGAAGCTTTCTTT. It is translated as CASTSSRGAGPPEAFF.

This sequence joins TRBV11-3 and TRBJ2-3; possibly TRBD1 for D (6 bases). Germline lookup yields CDR1 SGHNT and CDR2 YENEEA. V lost 5 bases and J lost 6, with 9 bases in between. The length of the CDR3 is 12 residues. CDR3 bases: TGTGCCAGCAGCAACACAGGGGATACGCAGTATTTT. As protein: CASSNTGDTQYF.

V and J are TRBV6-5 and TRBJ1-2; D may be TRBD1 (5 bases). The CDR3 consists of 14 residues. V lost 6 bases and J lost 4, with 15 bases in between. From germline, CDR1 is MNHEY and CDR2 SVGAGI. The CDR3 loop is CASRSGLLGYGYTF. The CDR3 DNA sequence: TGTGCCAGCAGATCGGGACTCCTAGGCTATGGCTACACCTTC.

The V and J genes are TRBV7-2 and TRBJ2-5; 8 bases match TRBD2. CDR3 size: 15 residues. V shed 2 bases and J 5 bases; nucleotides not matched to a gene: 7. From germline, CDR1 is SGHTA and CDR2 FQGNSA. CDR3 sequence: CASSLTGLAGETQYF. CDR3 DNA sequence: TGTGCCAGCAGCTTAACCGGACTAGCTGGGGAGACCCAGTACTTC.

The chain combines TRBV7-9 with TRBJ1-1; D gene unclear. Trimming shortened V by 10 bases and J by 1 base, and 19 bases separated the two germline ends. The CDR3 extends over 15 amino acids. Germline V gives CDR1 SEHNR, CDR2 FQNEAQ (reference sequence). CDR3 amino acids: CATDKRASWNTEAFF. CDR3 DNA sequence: TGTGCCACCGACAAGAGGGCCTCTTGGAACACTGAAGCTTTCTTT.

The chain employs TRBV10-3 and TRBJ1-1; 7 nucleotides match TRBD1. This CDR3 has 12 amino acids. Per the germline V gene, CDR1 is ENHRY and CDR2 is SYGVKD. V was clipped by 10 bases and J by 7 bases; unmatched bases: 9. As DNA, the CDR3 is TGTGCCACCAACATGGGACAGTATGAAGCTTTCTTT. Translated: CATNMGQYEAFF.

V and J are TRBV7-2 and TRBJ2-1; possible D gene TRBD1, 5 bases. V was pared by 0 bases and J by 0 bases, with 6 bases between. The CDR3 spans 15 residues. The V gene's germline CDR1 is SGHTA and CDR2 FQGNSA. CDR3 sequence: CASSLARASYNEQFF. The CDR3 DNA follows: TGTGCCAGCAGCTTAGCCAGGGCCTCCTACAATGAGCAGTTCTTC.

V and J are TRBV19 and TRBJ2-2; D remains ambiguous. The CDR3 covers 14 residues. The V end was cut by 4 bases, the J end by 6 bases, with 12 bases between. Germline-derived CDR1 and CDR2 are LNHDA and SQIVND (reference sequence). The CDR3 nucleotides read TGTGCCAGTAGTAGCCCTAAGAATCCCGGGGAGCTGTTTTTT. Amino acids: CASSSPKNPGELFF.

This clone was found once. This chain connects TRBV5-5 to TRBJ2-3; no firm D call. CDR3 length: 14 amino acids. Trimming shortened V by 5 bases and J by 4 bases, and 14 bases separated the two germline ends. Per the germline V gene, CDR1 is SGHKS and CDR2 is YYEKEE (reference sequence). CDR3 sequence: CASSPGSVADTQYF. In nucleotides, the CDR3 is TGTGCCAGCAGTCCAGGATCTGTCGCAGATACGCAGTATTTT.